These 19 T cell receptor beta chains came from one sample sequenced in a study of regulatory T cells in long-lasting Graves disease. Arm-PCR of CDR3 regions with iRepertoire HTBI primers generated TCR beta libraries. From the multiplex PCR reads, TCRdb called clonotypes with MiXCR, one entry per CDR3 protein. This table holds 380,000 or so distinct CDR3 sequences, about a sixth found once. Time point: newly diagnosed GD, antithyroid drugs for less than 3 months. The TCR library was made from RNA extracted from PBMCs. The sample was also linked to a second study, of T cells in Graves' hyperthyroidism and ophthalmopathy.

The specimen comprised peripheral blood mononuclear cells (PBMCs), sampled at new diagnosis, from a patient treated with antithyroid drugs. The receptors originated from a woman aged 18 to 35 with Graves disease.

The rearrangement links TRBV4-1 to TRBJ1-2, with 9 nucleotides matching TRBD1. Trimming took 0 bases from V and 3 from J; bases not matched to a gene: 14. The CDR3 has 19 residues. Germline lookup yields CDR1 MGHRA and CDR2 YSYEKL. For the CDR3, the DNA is TGCGCCAGCAGCCAAGAAGAATTGGGACAGGGAATCTTGGACTATGGCTACACCTTC. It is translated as CASSQEELGQGILDYGYTF.

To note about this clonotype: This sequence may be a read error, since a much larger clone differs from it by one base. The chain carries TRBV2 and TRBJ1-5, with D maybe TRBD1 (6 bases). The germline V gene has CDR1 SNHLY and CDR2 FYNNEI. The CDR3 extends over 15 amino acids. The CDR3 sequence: CASSLEGEGNQPRHF. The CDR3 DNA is TGTGCCAGCAGCTTAGAGGGGGAGGGCAATCAGCCCCGGCATTTT. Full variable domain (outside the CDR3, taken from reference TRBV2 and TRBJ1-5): EPEVTQTPSHQVTQMGQEVILRCVPISNHLYFYWYRQILGQKVEFLVSFYNNEISEKSEIFDDQFSVERPDGSNFTLKIRSTKLEDSAMYFCASSLEGEGNQPRHFGDGTRLSIL.

This CDR3 reads CASSRQGQGYTF. CDR3 nucleotides: TGTGCCAGCAGCCGACAGGGTCAAGGCTACACCTTC. The chain carries TRBV12-3 or TRBV12-4 and TRBJ1-2, with 7 nucleotides matching TRBD1. Trimming removed 6 bases from V and 8 bases from J; junction bases left unmatched: 6. This CDR3 is 12 amino acids long.

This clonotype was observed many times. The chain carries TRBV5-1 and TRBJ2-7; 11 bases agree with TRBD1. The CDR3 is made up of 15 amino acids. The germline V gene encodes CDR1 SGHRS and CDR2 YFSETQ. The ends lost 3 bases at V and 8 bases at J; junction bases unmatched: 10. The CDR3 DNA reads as TGCGCCAGCAGCTCCCGCCCGGGACAGGGGGGAAAGCAGTACTTC. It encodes CASSSRPGQGGKQYF. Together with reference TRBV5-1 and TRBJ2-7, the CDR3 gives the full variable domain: KAGVTQTPRYLIKTRGQQVTLSCSPISGHRSVSWYQQTPGQGLQFLFEYFSETQRNKGNFPGRFSGRQFSNSRSEMNVSTLELGDSALYLCASSSRPGQGGKQYFGPGTRLTVT.

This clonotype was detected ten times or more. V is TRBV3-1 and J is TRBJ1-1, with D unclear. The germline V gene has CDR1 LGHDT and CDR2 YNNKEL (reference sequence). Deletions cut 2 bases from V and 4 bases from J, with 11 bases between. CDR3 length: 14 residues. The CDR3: CASSQQLSSTEAFF. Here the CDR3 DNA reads TGTGCCAGCAGCCAACAACTCTCCAGCACTGAAGCTTTCTTT.

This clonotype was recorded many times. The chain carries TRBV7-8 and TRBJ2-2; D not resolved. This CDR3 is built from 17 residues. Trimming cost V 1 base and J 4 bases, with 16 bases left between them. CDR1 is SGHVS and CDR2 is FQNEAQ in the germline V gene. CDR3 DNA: TGTGCCAGCAGCTTAGAAGATGCCGTCCCAACCACCGGGGAGCTGTTTTTT. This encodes CASSLEDAVPTTGELFF.

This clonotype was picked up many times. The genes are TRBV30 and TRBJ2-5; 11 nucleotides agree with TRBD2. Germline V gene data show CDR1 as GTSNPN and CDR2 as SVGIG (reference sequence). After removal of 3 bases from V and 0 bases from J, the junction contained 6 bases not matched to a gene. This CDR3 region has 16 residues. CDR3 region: CAWSATSGAYQETQYF. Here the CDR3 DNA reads TGTGCCTGGAGCGCGACTAGCGGGGCGTACCAAGAGACCCAGTACTTC. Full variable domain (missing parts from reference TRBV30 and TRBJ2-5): SQTIHQWPATLVQPVGSPLSLECTVEGTSNPNLYWYRQAAGRGLQLLFYSVGIGQISSEVPQNLSASRPQDRQFILSSKKLLLSDSGFYLCAWSATSGAYQETQYFGPGTRLLVL.

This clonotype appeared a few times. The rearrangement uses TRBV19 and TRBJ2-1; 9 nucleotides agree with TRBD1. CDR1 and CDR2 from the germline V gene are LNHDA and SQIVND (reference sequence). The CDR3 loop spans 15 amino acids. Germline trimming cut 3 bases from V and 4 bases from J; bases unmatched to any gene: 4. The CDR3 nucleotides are TGTGCCAGTAGTATGCGGGACAGGGCGTACAATGAGCAGTTCTTC. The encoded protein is CASSMRDRAYNEQFF.

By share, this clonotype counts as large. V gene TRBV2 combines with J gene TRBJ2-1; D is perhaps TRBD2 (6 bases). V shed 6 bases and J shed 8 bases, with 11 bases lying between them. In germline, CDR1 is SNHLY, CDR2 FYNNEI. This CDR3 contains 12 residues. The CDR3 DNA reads TGTGCCAGCAGCCCCGGGAGTGATGAGCAGTTCTTC. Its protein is CASSPGSDEQFF.

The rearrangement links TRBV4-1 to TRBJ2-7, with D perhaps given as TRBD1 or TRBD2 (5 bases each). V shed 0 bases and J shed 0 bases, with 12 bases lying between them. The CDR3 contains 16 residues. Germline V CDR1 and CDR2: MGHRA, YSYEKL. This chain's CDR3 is CASSQEFPGSSYEQYF. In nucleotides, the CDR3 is TGCGCCAGCAGCCAAGAATTCCCAGGGAGCTCCTACGAGCAGTACTTC.

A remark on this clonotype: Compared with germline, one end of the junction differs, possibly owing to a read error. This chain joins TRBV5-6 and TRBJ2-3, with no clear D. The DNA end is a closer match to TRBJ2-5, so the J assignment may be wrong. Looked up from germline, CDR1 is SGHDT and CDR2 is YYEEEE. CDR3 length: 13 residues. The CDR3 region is CTSSLGIGQTQYF. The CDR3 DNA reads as TGTACCAGCAGCTTGGGGATAGGGCAGACCCAGTACTTC.

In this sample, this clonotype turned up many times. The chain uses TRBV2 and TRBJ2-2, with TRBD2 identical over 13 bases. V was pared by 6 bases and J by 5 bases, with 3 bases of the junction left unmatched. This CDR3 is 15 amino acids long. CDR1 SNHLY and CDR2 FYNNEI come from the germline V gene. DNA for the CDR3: TGTGCCAGCAGGGAGGGACTAGCGGGAACCGGGGAGCTGTTTTTT. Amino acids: CASREGLAGTGELFF.

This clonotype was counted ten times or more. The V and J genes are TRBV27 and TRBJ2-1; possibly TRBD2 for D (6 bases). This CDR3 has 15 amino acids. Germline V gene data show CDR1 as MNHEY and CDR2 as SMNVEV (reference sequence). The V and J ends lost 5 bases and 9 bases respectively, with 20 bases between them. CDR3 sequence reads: CASSPRGEGSGEQFF. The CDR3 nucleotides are TGTGCCAGCAGTCCGCGGGGTGAGGGTTCGGGTGAGCAGTTCTTC.

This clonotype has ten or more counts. CDR3 coding DNA: TGTGCCAGCAGCCAAGCCCCGGGACTGAAGACAGATACGCAGTATTTT. This translates into CASSQAPGLKTDTQYF. The rearrangement joins TRBV3-1 to TRBJ2-3; maybe TRBD2 (6 bases). The CDR3 contains 16 residues. Between the trimmed V and J ends, which lost 1 base and 3 bases, there was a span of 14 bases. Per germline, CDR1 LGHDT and CDR2 YNNKEL (reference sequence).

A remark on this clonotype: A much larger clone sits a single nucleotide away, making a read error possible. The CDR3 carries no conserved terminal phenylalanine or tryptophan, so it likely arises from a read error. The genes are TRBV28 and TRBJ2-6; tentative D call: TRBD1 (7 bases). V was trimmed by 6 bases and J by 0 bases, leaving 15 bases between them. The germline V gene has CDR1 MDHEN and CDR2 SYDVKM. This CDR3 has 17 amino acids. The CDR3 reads CASRFRGAYSGANVLTL. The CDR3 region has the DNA TGTGCCAGCAGATTCAGGGGGGCATACTCTGGGGCCAACGTCCTGACTCTC.

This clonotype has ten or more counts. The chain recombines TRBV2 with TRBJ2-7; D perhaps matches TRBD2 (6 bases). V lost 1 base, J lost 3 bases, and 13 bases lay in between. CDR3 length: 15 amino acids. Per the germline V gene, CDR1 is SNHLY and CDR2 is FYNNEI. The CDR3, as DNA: TGTGCCAGCAGTGAAGGGGCGGGGTGGGGCTACGAGCAGTACTTC. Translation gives CASSEGAGWGYEQYF.

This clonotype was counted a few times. The CDR3 loop is CASSQEASDEQYF. Here the CDR3 DNA reads TGCGCCAGCAGTCAGGAAGCGTCGGACGAGCAGTACTTC. This rearrangement joins TRBV10-1 to TRBJ2-7; D call uncertain. The CDR3 runs to 13 residues. Looked up from germline, CDR1 is WNHNN and CDR2 is SYGVQD (reference sequence). Trimming stripped 5 bases from V and 5 bases from J, with 13 bases between.

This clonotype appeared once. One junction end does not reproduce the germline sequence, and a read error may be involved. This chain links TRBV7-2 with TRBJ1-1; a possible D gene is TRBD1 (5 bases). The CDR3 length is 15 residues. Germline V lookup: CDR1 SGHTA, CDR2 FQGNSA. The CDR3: CAGSSAVLGDTEAFF. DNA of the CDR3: TGTGCCGGCAGCTCGGCGGTCCTGGGGGATACTGAAGCTTTCTTT.

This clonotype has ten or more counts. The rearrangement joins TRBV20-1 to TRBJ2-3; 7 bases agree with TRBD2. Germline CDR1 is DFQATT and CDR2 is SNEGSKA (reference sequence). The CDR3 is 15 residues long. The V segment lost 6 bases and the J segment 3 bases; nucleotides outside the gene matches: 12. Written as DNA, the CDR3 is TGCAGTGCGCAGAAAGGTCAGGGAGGGACAGATACGCAGTATTTT. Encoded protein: CSAQKGQGGTDTQYF.